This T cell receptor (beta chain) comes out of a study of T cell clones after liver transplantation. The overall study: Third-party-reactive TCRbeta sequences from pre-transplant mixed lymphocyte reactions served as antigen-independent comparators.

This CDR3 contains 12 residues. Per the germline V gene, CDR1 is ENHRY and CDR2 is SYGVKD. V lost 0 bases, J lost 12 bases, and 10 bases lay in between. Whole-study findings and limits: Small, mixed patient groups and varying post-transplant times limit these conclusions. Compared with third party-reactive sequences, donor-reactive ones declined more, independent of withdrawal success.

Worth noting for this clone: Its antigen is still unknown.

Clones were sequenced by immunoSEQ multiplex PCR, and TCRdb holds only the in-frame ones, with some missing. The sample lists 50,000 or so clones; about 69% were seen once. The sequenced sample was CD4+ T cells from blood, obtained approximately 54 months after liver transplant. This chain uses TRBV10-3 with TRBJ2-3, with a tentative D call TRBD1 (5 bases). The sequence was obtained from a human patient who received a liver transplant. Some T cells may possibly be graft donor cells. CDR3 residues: CAISESTQGQYF. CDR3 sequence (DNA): TGTGCCATCAGTGAGTCGACTCAGGGACAGTATTTT.